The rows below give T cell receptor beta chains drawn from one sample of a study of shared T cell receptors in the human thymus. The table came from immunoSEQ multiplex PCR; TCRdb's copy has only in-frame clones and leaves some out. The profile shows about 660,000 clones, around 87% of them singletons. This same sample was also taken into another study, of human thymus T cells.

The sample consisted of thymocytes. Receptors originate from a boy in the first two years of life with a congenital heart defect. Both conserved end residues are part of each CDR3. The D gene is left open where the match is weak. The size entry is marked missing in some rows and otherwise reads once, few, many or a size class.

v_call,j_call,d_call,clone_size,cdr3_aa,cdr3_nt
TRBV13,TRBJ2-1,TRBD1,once,CASSPTDRGHEQFF,TGTGCCAGCAGCCCGACCGACAGGGGCCATGAGCAGTTCTTC
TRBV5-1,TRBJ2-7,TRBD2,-,CASSLAGTSGNYEQYF,TGCGCCAGCAGCTTGGCCGGGACTAGCGGAAACTACGAGCAGTACTTC
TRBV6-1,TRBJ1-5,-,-,CASMGGFLPQHF,TGTGCCAGCATGGGAGGGTTTCTGCCCCAGCATTTT
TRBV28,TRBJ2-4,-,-,CASSLASPRGAKNIQYF,TGTGCCAGCAGTTTAGCCTCCCCCCGCGGGGCCAAAAACATTCAGTACTTC
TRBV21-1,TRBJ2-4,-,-,CASRSRGDKNIQYF,TGTGCCAGCAGGTCCAGGGGTGACAAAAACATTCAGTACTTC
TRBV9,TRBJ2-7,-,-,CASSWDIRRSEQYF,TGTGCCAGCAGTTGGGACATTAGGAGGAGTGAGCAGTACTTC
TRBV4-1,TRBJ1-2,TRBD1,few,CASSQTRGTGYYGYTF,TGCGCCAGCAGCCAAACCCGCGGGACAGGGTACTATGGCTACACCTTC
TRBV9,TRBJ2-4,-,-,CASSVGWGRGNIQYF,TGTGCCAGCAGCGTTGGGTGGGGCCGTGGTAACATTCAGTACTTC
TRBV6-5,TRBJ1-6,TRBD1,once,CASKGDRVYSPLHF,TGTGCCAGCAAGGGGGACAGGGTATATTCCCCCCTCCACTTT
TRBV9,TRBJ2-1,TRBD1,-,CASSVETGPYNEQFF,TGTGCCAGCAGCGTAGAGACAGGGCCTTACAATGAGCAGTTCTTC
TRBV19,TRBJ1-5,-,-,CASTNREGNVQPQHF,TGTGCCAGTACAAATAGGGAGGGGAATGTCCAGCCCCAGCATTTT
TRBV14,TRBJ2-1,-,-,CASSQDLTSPGSYNEQFF,TGTGCCAGCAGCCAAGATCTAACTAGCCCAGGCTCCTACAATGAGCAGTTCTTC
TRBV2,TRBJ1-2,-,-,CASSGTVGILYGYTF,TGTGCCAGCAGTGGAACAGTAGGCATACTCTATGGCTACACCTTC
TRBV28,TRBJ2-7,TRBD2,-,CASSNRDYNYEQYF,TGTGCCAGCAGTAACCGGGACTACAACTACGAGCAGTACTTC
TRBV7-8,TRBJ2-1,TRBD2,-,CASTPPASGNNEQFF,TGTGCCAGCACGCCCCCGGCTAGCGGGAACAATGAGCAGTTCTTC
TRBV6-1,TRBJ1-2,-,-,CASSEAQGAYYGYTF,TGTGCCAGCAGTGAAGCGCAAGGGGCCTACTATGGCTACACCTTC
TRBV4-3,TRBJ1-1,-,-,CASSQDPLRLEANTEAFF,TGCGCCAGCAGCCAAGATCCCCTCAGGTTAGAAGCCAACACTGAAGCTTTCTTT
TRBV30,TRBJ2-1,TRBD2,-,CAWSVLLAGEYNEQFF,TGTGCCTGGAGTGTACTCCTAGCGGGAGAGTACAATGAGCAGTTCTTC
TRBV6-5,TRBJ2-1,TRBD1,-,CASSSPGQGINEQFF,TGTGCCAGCAGTTCCCCGGGACAGGGCATCAATGAGCAGTTCTTC
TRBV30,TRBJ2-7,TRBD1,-,CAWTSGSGSGTGVYEQYF,TGTGCCTGGACCTCCGGGTCTGGGTCCGGGACAGGGGTTTACGAGCAGTACTTC
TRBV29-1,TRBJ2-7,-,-,CSVGPKGDSYEQYF,TGCAGCGTTGGGCCGAAGGGAGACTCCTACGAGCAGTACTTC
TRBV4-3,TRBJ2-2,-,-,CASSQFDRGGAGELFF,TGCGCCAGCAGCCAGTTCGACAGGGGAGGGGCCGGGGAGCTGTTTTTT
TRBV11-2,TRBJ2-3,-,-,CASSQGGIPVQDTQYF,TGTGCCAGCAGCCAGGGGGGAATCCCAGTCCAAGATACGCAGTATTTT
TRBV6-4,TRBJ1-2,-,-,CASSAGHLGGYTF,TGTGCCAGCAGCGCCGGACATCTCGGGGGCTACACCTTC
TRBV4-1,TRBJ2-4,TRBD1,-,CASSPQTGLYYF,TGCGCCAGCAGCCCCCAGACAGGGTTGTACTACTTC
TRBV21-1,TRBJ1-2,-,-,CASSKDADTYGYTF,TGTGCCAGCAGCAAAGATGCAGATACCTATGGCTACACCTTC